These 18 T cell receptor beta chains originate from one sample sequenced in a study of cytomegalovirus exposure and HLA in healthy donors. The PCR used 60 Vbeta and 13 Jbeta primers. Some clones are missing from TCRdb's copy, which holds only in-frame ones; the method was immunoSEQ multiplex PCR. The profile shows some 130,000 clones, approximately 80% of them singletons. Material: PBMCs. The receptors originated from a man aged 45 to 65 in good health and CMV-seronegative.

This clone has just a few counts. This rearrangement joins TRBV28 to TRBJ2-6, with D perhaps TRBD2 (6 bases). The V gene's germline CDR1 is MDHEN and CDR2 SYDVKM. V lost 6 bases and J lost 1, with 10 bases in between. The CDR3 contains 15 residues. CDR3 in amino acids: CASSDGGSGANVLTF. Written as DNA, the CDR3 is TGTGCCAGCAGCGACGGGGGATCTGGGGCCAACGTCCTGACTTTC.

The CDR3 is CASSHQEASESYEQYF. The DNA for the CDR3 is TGTGCCAGCAGTCACCAAGAGGCTAGCGAGAGCTACGAGCAGTACTTC. This chain joins TRBV4-2 and TRBJ2-7, with D possibly being TRBD2 (6 bases). Trimming took 6 bases from V and 3 from J, leaving 21 bases between them. The CDR3 consists of 16 residues. Germline values: CDR1 LGHNA, CDR2 YNFKEQ.

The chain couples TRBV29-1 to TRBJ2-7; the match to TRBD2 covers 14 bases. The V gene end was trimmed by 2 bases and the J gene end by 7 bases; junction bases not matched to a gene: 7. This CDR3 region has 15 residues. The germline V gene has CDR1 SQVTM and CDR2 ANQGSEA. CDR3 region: CSVEPAGLAGAEQYF. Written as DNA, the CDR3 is TGCAGCGTTGAACCCGCGGGACTAGCGGGGGCGGAGCAGTACTTC.

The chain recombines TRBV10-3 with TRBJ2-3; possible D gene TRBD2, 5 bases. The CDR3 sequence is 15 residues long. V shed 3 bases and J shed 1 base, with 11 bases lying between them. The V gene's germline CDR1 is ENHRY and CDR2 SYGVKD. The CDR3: CAISDAAGGTDTQYF. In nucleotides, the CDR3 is TGTGCCATCAGTGACGCCGCCGGGGGCACAGATACGCAGTATTTT.

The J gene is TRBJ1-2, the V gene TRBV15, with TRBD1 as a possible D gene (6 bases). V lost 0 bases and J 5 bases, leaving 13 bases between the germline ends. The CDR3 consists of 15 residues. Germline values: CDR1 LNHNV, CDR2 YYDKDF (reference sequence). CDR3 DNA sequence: TGTGCCACCAGCAGAGAGTCGGACAGCTCTTATGGCTACACCTTC. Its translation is CATSRESDSSYGYTF.

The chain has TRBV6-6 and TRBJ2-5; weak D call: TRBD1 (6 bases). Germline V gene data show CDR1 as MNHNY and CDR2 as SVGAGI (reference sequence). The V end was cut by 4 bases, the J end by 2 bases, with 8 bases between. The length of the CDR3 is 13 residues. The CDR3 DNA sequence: TGTGCCAGCAGTTTTACAGGGCAAGAGACCCAGTACTTC. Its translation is CASSFTGQETQYF.

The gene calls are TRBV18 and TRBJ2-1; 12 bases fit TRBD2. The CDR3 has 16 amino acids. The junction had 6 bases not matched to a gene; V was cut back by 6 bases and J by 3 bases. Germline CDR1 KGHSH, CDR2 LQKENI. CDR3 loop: CASSRGLAGYYNEQFF. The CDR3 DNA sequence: TGTGCCAGCTCTCGAGGACTAGCGGGATACTACAATGAGCAGTTCTTC.

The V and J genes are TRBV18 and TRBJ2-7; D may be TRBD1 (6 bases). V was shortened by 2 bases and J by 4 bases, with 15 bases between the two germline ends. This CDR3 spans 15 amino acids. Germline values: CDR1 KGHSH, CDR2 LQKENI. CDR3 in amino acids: CASSPGAGVMYEQYF. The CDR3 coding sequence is TGTGCCAGCTCACCAGGGGCAGGGGTTATGTACGAGCAGTACTTC.

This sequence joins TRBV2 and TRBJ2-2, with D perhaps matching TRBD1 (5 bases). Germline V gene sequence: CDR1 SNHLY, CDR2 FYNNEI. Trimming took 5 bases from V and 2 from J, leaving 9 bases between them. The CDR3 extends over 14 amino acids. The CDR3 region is CASSRTSNTGELFF. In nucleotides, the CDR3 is TGTGCCAGCAGTCGGACAAGTAACACCGGGGAGCTGTTTTTT.

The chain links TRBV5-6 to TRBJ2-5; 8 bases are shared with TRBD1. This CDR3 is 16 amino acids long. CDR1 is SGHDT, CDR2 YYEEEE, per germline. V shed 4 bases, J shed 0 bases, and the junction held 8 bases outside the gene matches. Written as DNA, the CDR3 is TGTGCCAGCAGCAAGTACCGGGACAGGTACCAAGAGACCCAGTACTTC. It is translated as CASSKYRDRYQETQYF.

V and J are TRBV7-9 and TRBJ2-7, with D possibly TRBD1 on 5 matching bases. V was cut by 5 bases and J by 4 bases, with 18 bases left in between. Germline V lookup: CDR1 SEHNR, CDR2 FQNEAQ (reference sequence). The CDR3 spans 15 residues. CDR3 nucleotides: TGTGCCAGCAGCGCCGACAGAAGGGGTTATTACGAGCAGTACTTC. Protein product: CASSADRRGYYEQYF.

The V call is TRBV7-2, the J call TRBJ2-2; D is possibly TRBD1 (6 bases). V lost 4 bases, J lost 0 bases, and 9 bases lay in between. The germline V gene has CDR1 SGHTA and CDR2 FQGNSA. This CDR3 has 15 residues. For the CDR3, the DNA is TGTGCCAGCAGCTCCCACAGGGCGAACACCGGGGAGCTGTTTTTT. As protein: CASSSHRANTGELFF.

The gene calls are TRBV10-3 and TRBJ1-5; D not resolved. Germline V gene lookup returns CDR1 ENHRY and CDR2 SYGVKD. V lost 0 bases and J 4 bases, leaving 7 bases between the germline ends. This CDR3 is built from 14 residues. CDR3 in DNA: TGTGCCATCAGTGAGTCGAGTGCTAATCAGCCCCAGCATTTT. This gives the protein CAISESSANQPQHF.

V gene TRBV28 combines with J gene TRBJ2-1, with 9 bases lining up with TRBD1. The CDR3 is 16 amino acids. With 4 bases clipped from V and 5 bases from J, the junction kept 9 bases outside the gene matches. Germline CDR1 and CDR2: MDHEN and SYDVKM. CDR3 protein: CASSSSAGQGNNEQFF. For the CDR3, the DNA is TGTGCCAGCAGTTCCAGCGCAGGACAGGGGAACAATGAGCAGTTCTTC.

The CDR3 region has the DNA TGTGCCAGCAGTCATCAACAGGGCCAGCATTTT. Amino acids: CASSHQQGQHF. The V and J genes are TRBV28 and TRBJ1-5; D may be TRBD1 (6 bases). V lost 5 bases and J lost 12, with 11 bases in between. This CDR3 is 11 amino acids long. CDR1 and CDR2 from the germline V gene are MDHEN and SYDVKM.

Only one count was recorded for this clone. For the CDR3, the DNA is TGTGCCAGCAGCTTAGAGGGGCGGGGACCGGCATACAATGAGCAGTTCTTC. Translated, it gives CASSLEGRGPAYNEQFF. The V and J genes are TRBV7-3 and TRBJ2-1, with a possible D match to TRBD2 (6 bases). The CDR3 consists of 17 residues. The V gene's germline CDR1 is SGHTA and CDR2 FQGTGA. Trimming left V 2 bases short and J 4 bases short, with 18 bases between. The full variable domain, its missing parts supplied by reference TRBV7-3 and TRBJ2-1, is GAGVSQTPSNKVTEKGKYVELRCDPISGHTALYWYRQSLGQGPEFLIYFQGTGAADDSGLPNDRFFAVRPEGSVSTLKIQRTERGDSAVYLCASSLEGRGPAYNEQFFGPGTRLTVL.

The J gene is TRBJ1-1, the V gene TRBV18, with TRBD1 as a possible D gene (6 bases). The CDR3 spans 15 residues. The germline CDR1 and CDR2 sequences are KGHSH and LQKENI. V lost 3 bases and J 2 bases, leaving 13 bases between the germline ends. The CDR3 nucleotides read TGTGCCAGCTCACCCTTGGACAGAAAAAACACTGAAGCTTTCTTT. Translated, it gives CASSPLDRKNTEAFF. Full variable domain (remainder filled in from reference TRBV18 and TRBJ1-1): NAGVMQNPRHLVRRRGQEARLRCSPMKGHSHVYWYRQLPEEGLKFMVYLQKENIIDESGMPKERFSAEFPKEGPSILRIQQVVRGDSAAYFCASSPLDRKNTEAFFGQGTRLTVV.

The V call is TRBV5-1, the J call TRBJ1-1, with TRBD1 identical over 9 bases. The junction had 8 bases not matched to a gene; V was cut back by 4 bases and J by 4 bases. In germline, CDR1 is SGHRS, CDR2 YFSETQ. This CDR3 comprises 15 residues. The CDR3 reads CASSGAGQGGTEAFF. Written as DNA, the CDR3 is TGCGCCAGCAGCGGAGCGGGACAGGGCGGCACTGAAGCTTTCTTT.